The next 23 T cell receptor beta chains were all read from a single sample in a study of T cells in localized non-small cell lung cancer. Some clones are missing from TCRdb's copy, which holds only in-frame ones; the method was immunoSEQ multiplex PCR. The sample holds 52,000 or so clones; 86% are singletons and the top ten take over 15%. This sample comprised peripheral blood, obtained before any cancer treatment. The receptors come from a male donor at least 60 years old with stage III squamous cell lung carcinoma.

The V call is TRBV28, the J call TRBJ1-2; TRBD1 matches 7 bases. Trimming at V came to 1 base and at J to 7 bases, leaving 0 bases not matched to a gene. This CDR3 is 12 amino acids long. CDR1 is MDHEN, CDR2 SYDVKM, per germline. The CDR3 loop reads CASSLSGGGYTF. DNA for the CDR3: TGTGCCAGCAGTTTATCAGGGGGTGGCTACACCTTC.

This chain uses TRBV7-2 with TRBJ2-1, with 9 bases that match TRBD2. The CDR3 totals 16 residues. V shed 5 bases and J 0 bases; nucleotides not matched to a gene: 5. Germline V gene data show CDR1 as SGHTA and CDR2 as FQGNSA. Written as DNA, the CDR3 is TGTGCCAGCAGCATGGCGGGGGGGCCCTCCTACAATGAGCAGTTCTTC. This translates into CASSMAGGPSYNEQFF.

J is TRBJ2-1 and V is TRBV5-1; 11 bases are shared with TRBD2. The J segment lost 7 bases and the V segment lost 4 bases, leaving 10 bases of the junction unmatched. The CDR3 spans 16 residues. Germline V gene lookup returns CDR1 SGHRS and CDR2 YFSETQ. CDR3 nucleotides: TGCGCCAGCAGCCCGACCTCGGGACTAGCGGCGAATGAGCAGTTCTTC. Protein: CASSPTSGLAANEQFF.

The chain has TRBV7-4 and TRBJ2-7, with unresolved D. Germline lookup yields CDR1 SGHVT and CDR2 SQSDAQ. CDR3 length: 16 residues. With 5 bases removed from V and 4 bases from J, the gap between germline ends came to 21 bases. The CDR3 nucleotides are TGTGCCAGCAGCCCAGATCAAGGCGACTTCCTATACGAGCAGTACTTC. Its protein product is CASSPDQGDFLYEQYF.

The gene calls are TRBV23-1 and TRBJ2-6; D unresolved. TRBV23-1 is designated an ORF whose function remains uncertain. This CDR3 comprises 15 residues. The ends were cut back, 7 bases at V and 0 bases at J, with 10 bases in the middle. The CDR3 DNA follows: TGCGCCAGCACTCGACGAGACTCTGGGGCCAACGTCCTGACTTTC. Translated: CASTRRDSGANVLTF.

V usage is TRBV6-5 and J usage is TRBJ2-6, with D unclear. The CDR3 spans 15 residues. Germline lookup yields CDR1 MNHEY and CDR2 SVGAGI. V was shortened by 2 bases and J by 0 bases, with 5 bases between the two germline ends. This CDR3 reads CASSYKSSGANVLTF. The CDR3 coding sequence is TGTGCCAGCAGTTACAAGAGCTCTGGGGCCAACGTCCTGACTTTC.

This sequence joins TRBV5-1 and TRBJ1-2; unclear D gene. Trimming took 6 bases from V and 7 from J, leaving 25 bases between them. This CDR3 region has 16 residues. Germline V gene lookup returns CDR1 SGHRS and CDR2 YFSETQ. CDR3 residues: CASKVGGAGSESGYTF. CDR3 in DNA: TGCGCCAGCAAGGTTGGTGGTGCTGGGAGTGAGTCTGGCTACACCTTC.

The chain uses TRBV19 and TRBJ2-5; TRBD1 matches 7 bases. The CDR3 has 16 amino acids. With V trimmed by 2 bases and J by 4 bases, 10 bases remained unmatched. Per the germline V gene, CDR1 is LNHDA and CDR2 is SQIVND (reference sequence). This CDR3 reads CASSIKGARPGETQYF. The DNA for the CDR3 is TGTGCCAGTAGTATAAAGGGGGCGAGGCCAGGAGAGACCCAGTACTTC.

The gene calls are TRBV18 and TRBJ2-2, with 8 bases matching TRBD1. Germline-derived CDR1 and CDR2 are KGHSH and LQKENI. Germline trimming cut 2 bases from V and 7 bases from J; bases unmatched to any gene: 9. CDR3 length: 16 amino acids. This chain's CDR3 is CASSPNRQGIDGELFF. The CDR3 region has the DNA TGTGCCAGCTCACCAAATCGACAGGGGATCGACGGGGAGCTGTTTTTT.

This chain joins TRBV15 and TRBJ1-1, with D unresolved. The CDR3 spans 13 residues. Looked up from germline, CDR1 is LNHNV and CDR2 is YYDKDF (reference sequence). V was trimmed by 0 bases and J by 6 bases, leaving 8 bases between them. In DNA, the CDR3 is TGTGCCACCAGCAGAGAGCCAGAGGCTGAAGCTTTCTTT. It is translated as CATSREPEAEAFF.

The chain has TRBV7-8 and TRBJ2-5; D is ambiguous. Trimming shortened V by 0 bases and J by 4 bases, and 9 bases separated the two germline ends. Germline CDR1 SGHVS, CDR2 FQNEAQ. This CDR3 has 14 residues. The CDR3 loop reads CASSLAGGRETQYF. For the CDR3, the DNA is TGTGCCAGCAGCTTAGCGGGCGGACGAGAGACCCAGTACTTC.

V usage is TRBV5-1 and J usage is TRBJ2-1; 7 bases fit TRBD1. V lost 3 bases and J lost 8; bases outside the gene matches: 5. The CDR3 is made up of 13 amino acids. CDR1 is SGHRS, CDR2 YFSETQ, per germline. In DNA form, the CDR3 reads TGCGCCAGCAGCTACTACAGGGGAGATGAGCAGTTCTTC. It translates to CASSYYRGDEQFF.

This sequence joins TRBV20-1 and TRBJ2-7; D ambiguous. The V gene lost 4 bases and the J gene lost 4 bases, with 5 bases spanning the gap. The germline gives CDR1 DFQATT, CDR2 SNEGSKA (reference sequence). CDR3 length equals 10 residues. The CDR3 DNA sequence: TGCAGTGCTACCTTGTACGAGCAGTACTTC. It codes for CSATLYEQYF.

This sequence joins TRBV5-6 and TRBJ1-4; 11 bases fit TRBD1. The germline CDR1 and CDR2 sequences are SGHDT and YYEEEE. CDR3 length: 16 amino acids. V shed 4 bases, J shed 2 bases, and the junction held 4 bases outside the gene matches. As DNA, the CDR3 is TGTGCCAGCAGCCGGGGACAGGGGGTTACTAATGAAAAACTGTTTTTT. Its protein product is CASSRGQGVTNEKLFF. The full variable domain, its missing parts supplied by reference TRBV5-6 and TRBJ1-4, is DAGVTQSPTHLIKTRGQQVTLRCSPKSGHDTVSWYQQALGQGPQFIFQYYEEEERQRGNFPDRFSGHQFPNYSSELNVNALLLGDSALYLCASSRGQGVTNEKLFFGSGTQLSVL.

This chain uses TRBV5-4 with TRBJ2-3; 9 bases match TRBD2. In germline, CDR1 is SGHNT, CDR2 YYREEE (reference sequence). Trimming at V came to 0 bases and at J to 2 bases, leaving 4 bases not matched to a gene. There are 16 residues in the CDR3. CDR3 nucleotides: TGTGCCAGCAGCTTGGAAGGCGGGAGGGCCACAGATACGCAGTATTTT. Translation gives CASSLEGGRATDTQYF. The full variable domain, completed using reference TRBV5-4 and TRBJ2-3, is ETGVTQSPTHLIKTRGQQVTLRCSSQSGHNTVSWYQQALGQGPQFIFQYYREEENGRGNFPPRFSGLQFPNYSSELNVNALELDDSALYLCASSLEGGRATDTQYFGPGTRLTVL.

V gene TRBV10-3 combines with J gene TRBJ2-2; D possibly corresponds to TRBD2 (5 bases). This CDR3 is 16 amino acids long. Germline lookup yields CDR1 ENHRY and CDR2 SYGVKD. V lost 2 bases and J 6 bases, leaving 16 bases between the germline ends. As DNA, the CDR3 is TGTGCCATCAGTGAGGGCCAGCGGCCACCCGCCGGGGAGCTGTTTTTT. Residues: CAISEGQRPPAGELFF.

This clone was seen more than once but under ten times. The rearrangement uses TRBV19 and TRBJ1-1, with 7 bases matching TRBD1. This CDR3 spans 14 amino acids. The V segment lost 6 bases and the J segment 0 bases; nucleotides outside the gene matches: 4. Germline V gene sequence: CDR1 LNHDA, CDR2 SQIVND (reference sequence). Here the CDR3 reads CASRGDRLNTEAFF. CDR3 DNA sequence: TGTGCCAGTAGGGGGGACAGATTGAACACTGAAGCTTTCTTT.

The chain combines TRBV7-2 with TRBJ2-7, with D perhaps assigned TRBD1 or TRBD2 (5 bases each). This CDR3 is 16 amino acids long. V lost 0 bases and J 2 bases, leaving 14 bases between the germline ends. Germline V gene lookup returns CDR1 SGHTA and CDR2 FQGNSA. The DNA for the CDR3 is TGTGCCAGCAGCTTAGCCCCCGGGACCCCCCCCTACGAGCAGTACTTC. Its protein is CASSLAPGTPPYEQYF.

The gene calls are TRBV5-4 and TRBJ2-6, with 7 bases that match TRBD1. Germline values: CDR1 SGHNT, CDR2 YYREEE (reference sequence). The CDR3 extends over 19 amino acids. V shed 4 bases and J 0 bases; nucleotides not matched to a gene: 13. CDR3 in amino acids: CASSGPKDRPSSGANVLTF. CDR3 nucleotides: TGTGCCAGCAGCGGGCCGAAGGACAGGCCAAGCTCTGGGGCCAACGTCCTGACTTTC.

V and J are TRBV29-1 and TRBJ2-1, with D perhaps assigned TRBD1 or TRBD2 (6 bases each). The CDR3 is made up of 15 amino acids. The V end was cut by 7 bases, the J end by 5 bases, with 21 bases between. The germline V gene encodes CDR1 SQVTM and CDR2 ANQGSEA. This CDR3 reads CSAWGADFQDNEQFF. CDR3 nucleotide sequence: TGCAGCGCCTGGGGGGCCGACTTCCAAGACAATGAGCAGTTCTTC.

V is TRBV5-1 and J is TRBJ2-3; 15 bases fit TRBD2. Trimming at V came to 1 base and at J to 1 base, leaving 10 bases not matched to a gene. Germline V gene lookup returns CDR1 SGHRS and CDR2 YFSETQ. This CDR3 contains 20 residues. The CDR3 region has the DNA TGCGCCAGCAGCTTGAACGGCTGGACTAGCGGGGGGGTAGGCACAGATACGCAGTATTTT. Residues: CASSLNGWTSGGVGTDTQYF.

This rearrangement joins TRBV6-5 to TRBJ1-2; 7 nucleotides align to TRBD1. Germline V gene data show CDR1 as MNHEY and CDR2 as SVGAGI. The CDR3 is 14 amino acids. Trimming cost V 2 bases and J 8 bases; bases outside gene matches: 8. The CDR3 spells CASSYTGTEEGYTF. CDR3 coding DNA: TGTGCCAGCAGTTACACCGGGACAGAGGAGGGCTACACCTTC.

This rearrangement joins TRBV19 to TRBJ2-3; D is ambiguous. This CDR3 region has 14 residues. The V and J ends lost 7 bases and 3 bases respectively, with 14 bases between them. CDR1 and CDR2 (germline): LNHDA, SQIVND (reference sequence). The CDR3 DNA follows: TGTGCCAGTACGGTAGGGCTCGAGACAGATACGCAGTATTTT. Protein product: CASTVGLETDTQYF.